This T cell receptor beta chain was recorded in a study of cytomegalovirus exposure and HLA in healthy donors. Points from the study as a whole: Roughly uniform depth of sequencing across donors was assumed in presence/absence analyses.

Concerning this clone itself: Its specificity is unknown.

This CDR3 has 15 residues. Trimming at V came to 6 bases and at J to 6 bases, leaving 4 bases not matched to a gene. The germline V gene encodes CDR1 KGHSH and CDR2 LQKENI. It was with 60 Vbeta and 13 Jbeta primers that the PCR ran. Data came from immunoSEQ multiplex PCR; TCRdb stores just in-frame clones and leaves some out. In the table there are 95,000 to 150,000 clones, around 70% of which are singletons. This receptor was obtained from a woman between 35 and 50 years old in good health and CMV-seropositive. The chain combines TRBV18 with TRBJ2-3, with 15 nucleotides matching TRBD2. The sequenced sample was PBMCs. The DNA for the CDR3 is TGTGCCAGCTCGAGGACTAGCGGGGGGGCCGATACGCAGTATTTT. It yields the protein CASSRTSGGADTQYF.